This T cell receptor beta chain was sequenced during a study of immune evolution from preneoplasia to lung adenocarcinoma. Broader study findings: Normal lung had highest clonality; later lesions appeared denser, more diverse.

On this clone: What it recognizes is unknown.

The V end lost 5 bases, the J end lost 1 base, and 11 bases lay between the germline ends. Germline loops: CDR1 SQVTM, CDR2 ANQGSEA. The CDR3 runs 13 residues. The repertoire was sequenced with immunoSEQ multiplex PCR; TCRdb's copy has only in-frame clones and lacks some. The sample contains approximately 26,000 clones, approximately 69% of which appear only once. The sequencing sample was made of FFPE invasive lung adenocarcinoma tissue. The chain employs TRBV29-1 and TRBJ1-1, with TRBD1 as a possible D gene (5 bases). This receptor was taken from a person in their 60s with invasive lung adenocarcinoma. Some clones in this sample may be carry-over from other donors' samples. CDR3 nucleotides: TGCAGCGTTCCGGGGGTTCAGAACACTGAAGCTTTCTTT. This codes for CSVPGVQNTEAFF.